Sequencing of this TCR beta chain was carried out in a study of tumor-infiltrating lymphocytes in primary liver carcinoma. Study-wide findings and caveats: Unsorted bulk samples meant CD4+ and CD8+ repertoires went uncompared.

With a constant-region primer, TCR beta cDNA was made from about 0.55 ug of total RNA. Generation of the TCR beta libraries relied on three nested multiplex PCR rounds using slightly modified ARM-PCR. The first two PCR rounds, around 10 cycles each, used TRBV1-TRBV30 forward primers and a C-beta reverse primer. A single record per CDR3 protein comes from TCRdb applying MiXCR to the multiplex PCR reads. The table shows fewer than 350,000 distinct CDR3 sequences, with 60% to 80% occurring only once. Germline DNA was also extracted, and blood RNA was taken from unsorted whole blood. Concerning this clonotype itself: Its antigen is undetermined.

The CDR3 loop spans 13 amino acids. The V end was cut by 1 base, the J end by 0 bases, with 3 bases between. Germline-derived CDR1 and CDR2 are SGHVS and FQNEAQ. Sequenced: peripheral blood. The chain has TRBV7-8 and TRBJ1-2; D gene ambiguous. The TCR comes from a man in his forties with primary liver carcinoma and hepatitis B virus infection. The CDR3 loop is CASSLGTNYGYTF. CDR3 nucleotides: TGTGCCAGCAGCTTAGGGACTAACTATGGCTACACCTTC.